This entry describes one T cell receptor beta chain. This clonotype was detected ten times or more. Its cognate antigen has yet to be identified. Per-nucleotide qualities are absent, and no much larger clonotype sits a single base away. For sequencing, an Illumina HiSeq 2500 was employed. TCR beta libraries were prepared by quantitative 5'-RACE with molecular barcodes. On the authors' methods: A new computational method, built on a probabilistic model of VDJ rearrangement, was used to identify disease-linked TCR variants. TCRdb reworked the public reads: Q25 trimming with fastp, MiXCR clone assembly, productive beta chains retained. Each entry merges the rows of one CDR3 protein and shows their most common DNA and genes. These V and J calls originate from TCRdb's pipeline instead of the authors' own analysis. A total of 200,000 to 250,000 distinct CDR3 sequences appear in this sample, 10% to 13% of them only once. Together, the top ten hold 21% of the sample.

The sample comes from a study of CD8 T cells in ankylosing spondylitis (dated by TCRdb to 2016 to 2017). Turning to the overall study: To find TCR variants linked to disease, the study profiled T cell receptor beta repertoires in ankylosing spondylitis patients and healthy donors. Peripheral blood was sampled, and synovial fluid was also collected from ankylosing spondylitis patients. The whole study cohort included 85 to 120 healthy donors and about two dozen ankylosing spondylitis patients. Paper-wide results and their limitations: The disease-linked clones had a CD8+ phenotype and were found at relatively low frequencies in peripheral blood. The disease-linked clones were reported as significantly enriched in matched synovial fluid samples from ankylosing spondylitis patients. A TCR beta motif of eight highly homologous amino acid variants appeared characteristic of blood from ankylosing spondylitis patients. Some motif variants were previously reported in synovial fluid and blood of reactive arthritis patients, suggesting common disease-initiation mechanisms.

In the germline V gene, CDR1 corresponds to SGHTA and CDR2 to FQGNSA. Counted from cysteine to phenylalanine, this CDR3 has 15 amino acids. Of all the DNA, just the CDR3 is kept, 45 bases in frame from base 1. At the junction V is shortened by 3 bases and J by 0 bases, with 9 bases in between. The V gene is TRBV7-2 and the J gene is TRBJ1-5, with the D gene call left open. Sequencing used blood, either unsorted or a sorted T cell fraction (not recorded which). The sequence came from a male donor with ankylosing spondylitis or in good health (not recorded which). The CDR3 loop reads CASSFRADSNQPQHF. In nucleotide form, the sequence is TGTGCCAGCAGCTTTCGGGCAGATAGCAATCAGCCCCAGCATTTT.